This T cell receptor (beta chain) was captured in a study of T cell repertoires in cytomegalovirus infection. Looking at the study overall: Matching HLA type and CMV infection were both indicated by public TCR beta signatures.

Study-wide results and caveats: The study identified carriers of CMV plus the relevant HLA from cumulative public TCR beta family frequency.

This clonotype appeared many times. Its antigen is not identified. This CDR3 region has 13 residues. Trimming shortened V by 6 bases and J by 2 bases, and 11 bases separated the two germline ends. CDR1 and CDR2 from the germline V gene are SGHTA and FQGNSA. MiXCR was run by TCRdb on the reads, yielding one entry per CDR3 protein. Among approximately 190,000 distinct CDR3 sequences listed, about a tenth were seen once. This receptor was taken from a human donor in good health (CMV status not recorded). Some clones in this sample may be carry-over from other donors' samples. Material: PBMCs. The gene calls are TRBV7-2 and TRBJ2-7; a possible D gene is TRBD2 (6 bases). CDR3 sequence: CASSHGTAYEQYF. The CDR3 nucleotides are TGTGCCAGCAGTCACGGGACTGCCTACGAGCAGTACTTC.